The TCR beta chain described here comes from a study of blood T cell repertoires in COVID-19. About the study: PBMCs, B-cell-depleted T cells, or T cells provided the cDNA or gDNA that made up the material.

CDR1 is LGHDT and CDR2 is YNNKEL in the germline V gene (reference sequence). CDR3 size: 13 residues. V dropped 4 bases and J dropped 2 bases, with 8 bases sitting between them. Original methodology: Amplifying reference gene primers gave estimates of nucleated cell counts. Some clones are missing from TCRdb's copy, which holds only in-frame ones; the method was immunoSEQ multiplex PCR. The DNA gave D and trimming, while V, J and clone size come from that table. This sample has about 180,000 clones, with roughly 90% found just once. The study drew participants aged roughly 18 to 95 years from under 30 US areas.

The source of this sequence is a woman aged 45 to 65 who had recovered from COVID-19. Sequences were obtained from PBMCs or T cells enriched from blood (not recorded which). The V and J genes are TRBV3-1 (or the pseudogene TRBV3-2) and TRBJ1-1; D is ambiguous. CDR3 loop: CASSPGINTEAFF. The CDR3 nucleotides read TGTGCCAGCAGCCCGGGGATCAACACTGAAGCTTTCTTT.